These T cell receptor beta chains were read from a single sample in a study of shared clonotypes between healthy human individuals. Assay used: immunoSEQ multiplex PCR; TCRdb lists only in-frame clones, some missing. There are 560,000 or so clones in the sample; approximately 96% occur only once, and about 0.12% lies in the top ten. The sequencing sample was made of naive CD8+ T cells sorted from blood. The origin of the receptors is a woman aged 25 to 39 in good health. CDR3s include the opening cysteine and the closing phenylalanine or tryptophan. Fields, in order: CDR3 protein, CDR3 DNA, clone size, J gene, D gene, V gene. D genes are given only for firm matches. Expanded clones get a size class; other rows say once, few or many, or leave the size out.

CDR3 protein: CASSVGGMGAGELFF
CDR3 DNA: TGTGCCAGCAGCGTGGGCGGGATGGGCGCCGGGGAGCTGTTTTTT
clone size: -
J gene: TRBJ2-2
D gene: -
V gene: TRBV9

CDR3 protein: CASRSGKSYNEQFF
CDR3 DNA: TGTGCCAGCAGGAGCGGGAAATCCTACAATGAGCAGTTCTTC
clone size: -
J gene: TRBJ2-1
D gene: TRBD2
V gene: TRBV11-2

CDR3 protein: CASSLVSLETQYF
CDR3 DNA: TGTGCCAGCAGTTTGGTTAGCTTAGAGACCCAGTACTTC
clone size: -
J gene: TRBJ2-5
D gene: -
V gene: TRBV28

CDR3 protein: CASSLWVHTYNEQFF
CDR3 DNA: TGTGCCAGCAGCTTATGGGTCCACACGTACAATGAGCAGTTCTTC
clone size: -
J gene: TRBJ2-1
D gene: -
V gene: TRBV7-9

CDR3 protein: CASSLIIDFQETQYF
CDR3 DNA: TGTGCCAGCAGCTTAATAATAGACTTCCAAGAGACCCAGTACTTC
clone size: once
J gene: TRBJ2-5
D gene: -
V gene: TRBV7-8

CDR3 protein: CASSMTSSFTDTQYF
CDR3 DNA: TGTGCCAGTAGTATGACTAGCAGCTTCACAGATACGCAGTATTTT
clone size: -
J gene: TRBJ2-3
D gene: TRBD2
V gene: TRBV19

CDR3 protein: CASSPGTGYEQYF
CDR3 DNA: TGTGCCAGCTCTCCCGGGACAGGGTACGAGCAGTACTTC
clone size: once
J gene: TRBJ2-7
D gene: TRBD1
V gene: TRBV27

CDR3 protein: CASSLGASGRETQYF
CDR3 DNA: TGTGCCAGCAGCTTGGGGGCTAGCGGGAGAGAGACCCAGTACTTC
clone size: -
J gene: TRBJ2-5
D gene: TRBD2
V gene: TRBV5-6

CDR3 protein: CASSGAGGYNEQFF
CDR3 DNA: TGTGCCAGCAGCGGGGCGGGAGGGTACAATGAGCAGTTCTTC
clone size: -
J gene: TRBJ2-1
D gene: TRBD2
V gene: TRBV5-4

CDR3 protein: CASSSLYSSYNEQFF
CDR3 DNA: TGTGCCAGCAGTTCCTTGTATAGCTCCTACAATGAGCAGTTCTTC
clone size: -
J gene: TRBJ2-1
D gene: -
V gene: TRBV27

CDR3 protein: CASSQVAGTSRETQYF
CDR3 DNA: TGCGCCAGCAGCCAAGTTGCGGGGACTAGCAGAGAGACCCAGTACTTC
clone size: once
J gene: TRBJ2-5
D gene: TRBD2
V gene: TRBV4-1

CDR3 protein: CASSFTLNTEAFF
CDR3 DNA: TGTGCCAGCAGTTTCACCTTGAACACTGAAGCTTTCTTT
clone size: few
J gene: TRBJ1-1
D gene: -
V gene: TRBV28

CDR3 protein: CASTLGQANQETQYF
CDR3 DNA: TGTGCCAGCACCCTAGGACAGGCGAATCAAGAGACCCAGTACTTC
clone size: -
J gene: TRBJ2-5
D gene: TRBD1
V gene: TRBV2

CDR3 protein: CASRDRLSYEQYF
CDR3 DNA: TGTGCCAGTAGGGACAGATTGTCCTACGAGCAGTACTTC
clone size: -
J gene: TRBJ2-7
D gene: TRBD1
V gene: TRBV7-2

CDR3 protein: CASSEGLVSYNEQFF
CDR3 DNA: TGTGCCAGCAGTGAAGGACTAGTCTCCTACAATGAGCAGTTCTTC
clone size: -
J gene: TRBJ2-1
D gene: -
V gene: TRBV2

CDR3 protein: CASSHKRVTGELFF
CDR3 DNA: TGTGCCAGCAGCCATAAGAGGGTAACCGGGGAGCTGTTTTTT
clone size: -
J gene: TRBJ2-2
D gene: -
V gene: TRBV28

CDR3 protein: CASSLTGVIEAFF
CDR3 DNA: TGCGCCAGCAGCTTGACGGGGGTTATCGAAGCTTTCTTT
clone size: -
J gene: TRBJ1-1
D gene: -
V gene: TRBV5-1

CDR3 protein: CASHPGVNTEAFF
CDR3 DNA: TGTGCCAGCCACCCAGGGGTGAACACTGAAGCTTTCTTT
clone size: -
J gene: TRBJ1-1
D gene: -
V gene: TRBV2

CDR3 protein: CASSFGSAPRAFF
CDR3 DNA: TGTGCCAGCAGCTTTGGGTCAGCCCCTCGCGCTTTCTTT
clone size: -
J gene: TRBJ1-1
D gene: -
V gene: TRBV5-6

CDR3 protein: CAIGRENNEKLFF
CDR3 DNA: TGTGCCATCGGACGGGAAAATAATGAAAAACTGTTTTTT
clone size: -
J gene: TRBJ1-4
D gene: -
V gene: TRBV2

CDR3 protein: CASSELSIRRQETQYF
CDR3 DNA: TGTGCCAGCAGTGAGCTTAGTATCCGAAGGCAAGAGACCCAGTACTTC
clone size: -
J gene: TRBJ2-5
D gene: -
V gene: TRBV28

CDR3 protein: CASSLDGGNTEAFF
CDR3 DNA: TGCGCCAGCAGCCTGGACGGGGGAAACACTGAAGCTTTCTTT
clone size: once
J gene: TRBJ1-1
D gene: -
V gene: TRBV5-1